This T cell receptor beta chain was identified during a study of T-cell reconstitution after alpha-beta-depleted transplantation in children. This clonotype has only a few counts. Its antigen remains unidentified. Overall study results and limits: By one year post-transplant, T-cell counts and diversity largely arose from T cells that were newly produced. In patients about two months after transplant, alpha-beta T cells reportedly arose from several hundred expanded graft clones.

Preparation of the TCRbeta library involved a method that used unique molecular identifiers. TCRdb used MiXCR to reprocess the PCR reads, holding one entry per CDR3 protein. The sample includes 500,000 to 650,000 distinct CDR3 sequences, 10% to 15% of them seen just once. Germline values: CDR1 SGHAT, CDR2 FQDESV (reference sequence). The CDR3 extends over 13 amino acids. V lost 0 bases, J lost 8 bases, and 8 bases lay in between. This receptor was taken from a male patient younger than 18 who had a stem cell transplant for acute myeloid leukemia, so the T cells may come from the graft donor. V is TRBV11-1 and J is TRBJ2-1; D could derive from TRBD1 or TRBD2 (5 bases each). The material sequenced was PBMCs, mostly from graft donor cells, taken 360 days after TCRalphabeta/CD19-depleted stem cell transplant. The chain's CDR3 is CASSLAGRDEQFF. As DNA, the CDR3 is TGTGCCAGCAGCTTAGCGGGGCGGGATGAGCAGTTCTTC.